This paragraph covers one TCR beta chain sequence. Only in-frame clones appear in the TCRdb table, and some are missing; sequencing was by immunoSEQ multiplex PCR. The data hold 200,000 or so clones, with 80% to 90% observed a single time. This specimen belongs to a study of blood T cell repertoires in COVID-19. The germline CDR1 and CDR2 sequences are SGHVS and FNYEAQ. V lost 3 bases to trimming and J lost 4 bases; unmatched junction nucleotides: 9. CDR3 length: 15 amino acids. The chain employs TRBV7-6 and TRBJ2-7; 7 bases line up with TRBD2. The source material was peripheral blood. This clonotype was obtained from a man between 65 and 85 years old with active or convalescent COVID-19. CDR3 region: CASSLGIGGSYEQYF. The CDR3, as DNA: TGTGCCAGCAGCTTGGGGATCGGGGGGTCTTACGAGCAGTACTTC.